This T cell receptor (beta chain) was captured in a study of cytomegalovirus exposure and HLA in healthy donors. The CDR3 has 17 amino acids. Germline V gene data show CDR1 as SGHVS and CDR2 as FNYEAQ. The V gene end was trimmed by 5 bases and the J gene end by 0 bases; junction bases not matched to a gene: 5. 13 Jbeta primers and 60 Vbeta primers were used for the PCR. Using immunoSEQ multiplex PCR, the repertoire was profiled, and TCRdb retains in-frame clones only, with some absent. The table has 85,000 to 120,000 clones, roughly 80% seen once. Sequencing used PBMCs. The origin of this receptor is a man in his forties or fifties in good health and CMV-seronegative. The chain has TRBV7-6 and TRBJ2-1; 12 bases align to TRBD2. CDR3 region: CASSATSGGSSYNEQFF. In DNA, the CDR3 is TGTGCCAGCAGCGCAACTAGCGGGGGGAGCTCCTACAATGAGCAGTTCTTC.